Listed below are T cell receptor beta chains from one sample, sequenced in a study of blood T cells in healthy people across ages. One entry per CDR3 protein, called by TCRdb with MiXCR from the 5' RACE reads. Among 1.5 million to 2 million distinct CDR3 sequences listed, 28% were seen once. The sample consisted of blood. The receptors were gathered from a woman in her 30s in good health. Both conserved end residues are trimmed from each CDR3. Fields, in order: D gene, V gene, J gene, CDR3 protein. The D gene is left open where the match is weak.

D gene: TRBD2
V gene: TRBV6-2/TRBV6-3
J gene: TRBJ2-3
CDR3 protein: ASSYSSGGAGTQY

D gene: NA
V gene: TRBV28
J gene: TRBJ2-2
CDR3 protein: ASSYGRRAGELF

D gene: NA
V gene: TRBV20-1
J gene: TRBJ2-5
CDR3 protein: SVPDAPRETQY

D gene: TRBD2
V gene: TRBV18
J gene: TRBJ2-5
CDR3 protein: ASSPRLAGEPRKETQY

D gene: TRBD2
V gene: TRBV14
J gene: TRBJ2-7
CDR3 protein: ASSQRAGGPVVVGSSYEQY

D gene: NA
V gene: TRBV5-1
J gene: TRBJ2-7
CDR3 protein: ASAEDSYEQY

D gene: NA
V gene: TRBV7-2
J gene: TRBJ1-2
CDR3 protein: ASSFGQGNYGYT

D gene: NA
V gene: TRBV27
J gene: TRBJ1-6
CDR3 protein: ASTPGGSHNSPLH

D gene: NA
V gene: TRBV28
J gene: TRBJ2-7
CDR3 protein: ASSLGLVYGQY

D gene: TRBD1
V gene: TRBV27
J gene: TRBJ1-2
CDR3 protein: ASSTRQGESGYT

D gene: NA
V gene: TRBV6-1
J gene: TRBJ2-6
CDR3 protein: ASATGTGANVLT

D gene: NA
V gene: TRBV30
J gene: TRBJ2-3
CDR3 protein: AWSLLAGDTQY

D gene: TRBD1
V gene: TRBV20-1
J gene: TRBJ1-1
CDR3 protein: NARGQGMNTEAF

D gene: NA
V gene: TRBV4-1
J gene: TRBJ2-7
CDR3 protein: ASSQASVGIYEQY

D gene: NA
V gene: TRBV5-4
J gene: TRBJ2-1
CDR3 protein: ASRYGTGSYNEQF

D gene: NA
V gene: TRBV29-1
J gene: TRBJ1-2
CDR3 protein: SVERNYGYT

D gene: NA
V gene: TRBV5-1
J gene: TRBJ1-1
CDR3 protein: ASSWYRVDTEAF

D gene: NA
V gene: TRBV28
J gene: TRBJ2-3
CDR3 protein: ASSNYQGASTDTQY

D gene: NA
V gene: TRBV5-1
J gene: TRBJ2-2
CDR3 protein: ASSLEVAGNTGELF

D gene: TRBD1
V gene: TRBV29-1
J gene: TRBJ1-5
CDR3 protein: SVGQARDQPQH